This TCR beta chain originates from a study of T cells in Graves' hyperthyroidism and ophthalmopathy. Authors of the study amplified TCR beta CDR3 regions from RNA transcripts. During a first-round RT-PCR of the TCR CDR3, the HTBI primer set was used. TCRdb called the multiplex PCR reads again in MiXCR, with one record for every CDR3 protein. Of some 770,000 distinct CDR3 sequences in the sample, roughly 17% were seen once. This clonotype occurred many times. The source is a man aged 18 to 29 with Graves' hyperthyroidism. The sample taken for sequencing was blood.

CDR3 nucleotides: TGTGCCAGCAGTGAAAATGGTCTAGCGGGAGGCTACACAGATACGCAGTATTTT. It specifies CASSENGLAGGYTDTQYF. V gene TRBV6-1 combines with J gene TRBJ2-3, with 11 bases aligning to TRBD2. The V gene's germline CDR1 is MNHNS and CDR2 SASEGT. The CDR3 extends over 18 amino acids. V dropped 2 bases and J dropped 2; count of bases not matched to a gene: 9.